Listed here are 28 T cell receptor beta chains from one sample, sequenced in a study of blood T cell repertoires in COVID-19. Only in-frame clones appear in the TCRdb table, and some are missing; sequencing was by immunoSEQ multiplex PCR. Among some 240,000 clones listed, over 80% were seen once. Sequencing used peripheral blood. The receptors stem from a woman in her seventies with COVID-19, enrolled during active disease.

V is TRBV5-1 and J is TRBJ2-3, with 14 nucleotides matching TRBD2. With V trimmed by 1 base and J by 2 bases, 6 bases remained unmatched. Looked up from germline, CDR1 is SGHRS and CDR2 is YFSETQ. There are 18 residues in the CDR3. This CDR3 is CASSLNSGLAGATDTQYF. In DNA form, the CDR3 reads TGCGCCAGCAGCTTGAACTCGGGACTAGCGGGAGCCACAGATACGCAGTATTTT.

The chain carries TRBV19 and TRBJ2-2; D remains ambiguous. This CDR3 has 15 amino acids. Germline loops: CDR1 LNHDA, CDR2 SQIVND (reference sequence). Trimming removed 1 base from V and 4 bases from J, with 10 bases in between. CDR3 nucleotides: TGTGCCAGTAGTATAGGTGCCCCGGGCACCGGGGAGCTGTTTTTT. It yields the protein CASSIGAPGTGELFF.

The chain combines TRBV5-1 with TRBJ2-5, with TRBD2 matching 9 bases. J lost 4 bases, V lost 3 bases, and 13 bases had no gene match. The CDR3 runs 17 residues. CDR1 and CDR2 from the germline V gene are SGHRS and YFSETQ. The CDR3 nucleotides are TGCGCCAGCAGCTCGCTGTTTATAGCGGGAGACCGAGAGACCCAGTACTTC. It translates to CASSSLFIAGDRETQYF.

The chain employs TRBV5-1 and TRBJ1-1; D is unclear. Trimming cost V 4 bases and J 4 bases, with 14 bases left between them. From germline, CDR1 is SGHRS and CDR2 YFSETQ. The CDR3 has 14 amino acids. The CDR3 region is CASSPRVVGTEAFF. CDR3 bases: TGCGCCAGCAGCCCCCGGGTTGTCGGCACTGAAGCTTTCTTT.

The chain joins TRBV18 to TRBJ1-2, with D perhaps TRBD1 (6 bases). The CDR3 contains 15 residues. Between the trimmed V and J ends, which lost 3 bases and 2 bases, there was a span of 13 bases. Germline V gene lookup returns CDR1 KGHSH and CDR2 LQKENI. CDR3 sequence: CASSPPGGQNYGYTF. CDR3 bases: TGTGCCAGCTCACCCCCGGGGGGCCAGAACTATGGCTACACCTTC.

V is TRBV6-1 and J is TRBJ2-3; 8 nucleotides line up with TRBD1. Germline CDR1 and CDR2: MNHNS and SASEGT. The length of the CDR3 is 16 residues. The ends lost 4 bases at V and 0 bases at J; junction bases unmatched: 6. This CDR3 reads CASSVTTGASTDTQYF. In DNA form, the CDR3 reads TGTGCCAGCAGTGTCACGACAGGGGCTAGCACAGATACGCAGTATTTT.

The V and J genes are TRBV10-3 and TRBJ2-7, with 10 bases aligning to TRBD1. The CDR3 has 19 amino acids. CDR1 and CDR2 (germline): ENHRY, SYGVKD. J was trimmed by 5 bases and V by 4 bases; bases with no gene match: 20. The CDR3 nucleotides read TGTGCCATCAGTGTAAATTTAATTTCCGGGACAGGGGTTTTAAACGAGCAGTACTTC. This codes for CAISVNLISGTGVLNEQYF.

CDR3 residues: CASSLTSAGWEQYF. CDR3 nucleotides: TGTGCCAGTAGCTTGACTAGCGCTGGATGGGAGCAGTACTTC. This chain links TRBV19 with TRBJ2-7; 8 positions agree with TRBD2. Germline-derived CDR1 and CDR2 are LNHDA and SQIVND (reference sequence). The trim removed 6 bases at V and 7 bases at J, leaving 11 bases unmatched. The CDR3 has 14 residues.

The chain carries TRBV11-3 and TRBJ1-6, with D possibly TRBD1 on 5 matching bases. The CDR3 covers 13 residues. The germline V gene encodes CDR1 SGHNT and CDR2 YENEEA. V shed 3 bases and J shed 7 bases, with 7 bases lying between them. CDR3 residues: CASSFGGNSPLHF. The CDR3, as DNA: TGTGCCAGCAGCTTCGGGGGAAATTCACCCCTCCACTTT.

The CDR3 loop reads CASSQAASGNRNEQFF. The CDR3 DNA reads as TGTGCCAGCAGCCAGGCGGCTAGCGGGAATCGAAATGAGCAGTTCTTC. This rearrangement joins TRBV7-3 to TRBJ2-1; 9 bases align to TRBD2. Trimming at V came to 5 bases and at J to 7 bases, leaving 12 bases not matched to a gene. Germline V gives CDR1 SGHTA, CDR2 FQGTGA. This CDR3 has 16 residues. Variable domain in full (rest from reference TRBV7-3 and TRBJ2-1): GAGVSQTPSNKVTEKGKYVELRCDPISGHTALYWYRQSLGQGPEFLIYFQGTGAADDSGLPNDRFFAVRPEGSVSTLKIQRTERGDSAVYLCASSQAASGNRNEQFFGPGTRLTVL.

The chain recombines TRBV19 with TRBJ1-1; 7 bases map to TRBD1. CDR3 size: 15 residues. V shed 7 bases, J shed 11 bases, and the junction held 19 bases outside the gene matches. Germline V gene sequence: CDR1 LNHDA, CDR2 SQIVND (reference sequence). CDR3 loop: CASTPGRQGLGEAFF. In nucleotides, the CDR3 is TGTGCCAGTACCCCGGGCAGACAGGGCCTAGGAGAGGCTTTCTTT. The variable domain in full, with the rest retrieved from reference TRBV19 and TRBJ1-1, is DGGITQSPKYLFRKEGQNVTLSCEQNLNHDAMYWYRQDPGQGLRLIYYSQIVNDFQKGDIAEGYSVSREKKESFPLTVTSAQKNPTAFYLCASTPGRQGLGEAFFGQGTRLTVV.

The rearrangement links TRBV29-1 to TRBJ1-2; possibly TRBD1 for D (5 bases). Germline CDR1 reads SQVTM; CDR2 reads ANQGSEA. V dropped 3 bases and J dropped 2 bases, with 16 bases sitting between them. The CDR3 extends over 15 amino acids. The CDR3 reads CSVEFQGEMNYGYTF. The CDR3 DNA reads as TGCAGCGTTGAGTTTCAGGGCGAAATGAACTATGGCTACACCTTC.

This clone was seen more than once but under ten times. The V and J genes are TRBV30 and TRBJ1-2, with 7 bases that match TRBD1. The CDR3 runs to 16 residues. V trimming: 2 bases; J trimming: 6 bases; junction bases outside the gene matches: 15. Germline CDR1 GTSNPN, CDR2 SVGIG (reference sequence). CDR3 nucleotides: TGTGCCTGGAGTCTCCGGACAGGAGGGCTTTCGGATGGCTACACCTTC. Translating it yields CAWSLRTGGLSDGYTF.

The table lists this clone with a count of one. The V call is TRBV3-1 (or the pseudogene TRBV3-2), the J call TRBJ2-7; 8 bases are a match to TRBD1. The germline gives CDR1 LGHDT, CDR2 YNNKEL (reference sequence). Trimming cost V 1 base and J 7 bases; bases outside gene matches: 9. There are 15 residues in the CDR3. CDR3 region: CASSQAGGASDEQYF. CDR3 bases: TGTGCCAGCAGCCAAGCAGGGGGCGCGTCTGATGAGCAGTACTTC.

This rearrangement joins TRBV19 to TRBJ1-4, with TRBD1 matching 9 bases. The trim removed 7 bases at V and 5 bases at J, leaving 5 bases unmatched. The CDR3 sequence is 14 residues long. The germline V gene has CDR1 LNHDA and CDR2 SQIVND (reference sequence). Here the CDR3 reads CASKPGQGNEKLFF. The CDR3 DNA reads as TGTGCCAGTAAACCGGGACAGGGAAATGAAAAACTGTTTTTT.

The CDR3 DNA follows: TGCGCCAGCAGTTTAGCGGAATACTACGAGCAGTACTTC. The encoded protein is CASSLAEYYEQYF. The genes are TRBV5-1 and TRBJ2-7; D might be TRBD2 (6 bases). The CDR3 consists of 13 residues. V was cut by 5 bases and J by 3 bases, with 12 bases left in between. Germline values: CDR1 SGHRS, CDR2 YFSETQ.

V is TRBV27 and J is TRBJ1-6; 7 bases are shared with TRBD1. The CDR3 is 13 amino acids. Germline V gene data show CDR1 as MNHEY and CDR2 as SMNVEV (reference sequence). The junction had 2 bases not matched to a gene; V was cut back by 4 bases and J by 8 bases. CDR3 DNA: TGTGCCAGCAGTTCGGACAGGCATTCACCCCTCCACTTT. Translating it yields CASSSDRHSPLHF.

The chain carries TRBV6-5 and TRBJ1-4; D may be TRBD1 (6 bases). Trimming took off 8 bases at V and 8 bases at J, with 15 bases between the two ends. The CDR3 spans 13 residues. CDR1 MNHEY and CDR2 SVGAGI come from the germline V gene. Written as DNA, the CDR3 is TGTGCCAGCGCATACAGGGTGGAGGAAAAACTGTTTTTT. It is translated as CASAYRVEEKLFF.

V usage is TRBV29-1 and J usage is TRBJ1-2, with a weak D call TRBD1 (5 bases). Germline CDR1 is SQVTM and CDR2 is ANQGSEA. V was shortened by 3 bases and J by 7 bases, with 24 bases between the two germline ends. The CDR3 consists of 16 residues. DNA of the CDR3: TGCAGCGTTGACCGCTTTGGGGCAGGGTCTAAGGGTGGCTACACCTTC. Translation: CSVDRFGAGSKGGYTF. Looking up the rest from reference TRBV29-1 and TRBJ1-2 gives the full variable domain: SAVISQKPSRDICQRGTSLTIQCQVDSQVTMMFWYRQQPGQSLTLIATANQGSEATYESGFVIDKFPISRPNLTFSTLTVSNMSPEDSSIYLCSVDRFGAGSKGGYTFGSGTRLTVV.

The chain is built from TRBV27 and TRBJ1-4, with D tentatively TRBD1 (5 bases). This CDR3 is 14 amino acids long. Germline-derived CDR1 and CDR2 are MNHEY and SMNVEV (reference sequence). The V end was cut by 6 bases, the J end by 2 bases, with 10 bases between. The CDR3 spells CASRQGTTNEKLFF. The CDR3, as DNA: TGTGCCAGCAGGCAGGGAACGACTAATGAAAAACTGTTTTTT.

V is TRBV30 and J is TRBJ1-5; 7 bases agree with TRBD1. CDR3 size: 13 residues. Trimming cost V 1 base and J 7 bases; bases outside gene matches: 4. Per germline, CDR1 GTSNPN and CDR2 SVGIG (reference sequence). CDR3 nucleotide sequence: TGTGCCTGGAGTGGACAGGGAACCCAGCCCCAGCATTTT. Amino acid sequence: CAWSGQGTQPQHF.

This chain joins TRBV5-1 and TRBJ2-2; D gene ambiguous. CDR1 is SGHRS, CDR2 YFSETQ, per germline. Deletions cut 2 bases from V and 0 bases from J, with 8 bases between. The CDR3 has 15 residues. CDR3 region: CASSLSHTNTGELFF. The DNA for the CDR3 is TGCGCCAGCAGCTTATCCCACACGAACACCGGGGAGCTGTTTTTT. Filled out from reference TRBV5-1 and TRBJ2-2, the complete variable domain reads KAGVTQTPRYLIKTRGQQVTLSCSPISGHRSVSWYQQTPGQGLQFLFEYFSETQRNKGNFPGRFSGRQFSNSRSEMNVSTLELGDSALYLCASSLSHTNTGELFFGEGSRLTVL.

For this clone: The sample holds other DNA sequences that translate to the same CDR3. The V and J genes are TRBV20-1 and TRBJ2-7; no clear D. The V end lost 2 bases, the J end lost 3 bases, and 2 bases lay between the germline ends. The germline V gene encodes CDR1 DFQATT and CDR2 SNEGSKA (reference sequence). The CDR3 is 10 residues long. The CDR3 sequence is CSARYYEQYF. The CDR3 nucleotides are TGCAGTGCTAGATACTACGAGCAGTACTTC.

Only one count was recorded for this clone. The chain links TRBV5-1 to TRBJ2-5; TRBD2 aligns across 10 bases. Germline-derived CDR1 and CDR2 are SGHRS and YFSETQ. The V segment lost 3 bases and the J segment 5 bases; nucleotides outside the gene matches: 16. This CDR3 has 18 amino acids. The DNA of the CDR3 is TGCGCCAGCAGCTCGACTAGCGGGTTCTACATCCGCCCGGAGACCCAGTACTTC. Protein: CASSSTSGFYIRPETQYF.

This sequence joins TRBV7-2 and TRBJ2-1, with 13 positions matching TRBD2. Germline V gives CDR1 SGHTA, CDR2 FQGNSA. This CDR3 is built from 17 residues. The V segment lost 4 bases and the J segment 8 bases; nucleotides outside the gene matches: 11. CDR3 nucleotide sequence: TGTGCCAGCAGCTGGCGACCGGGACTAGCGGGACGTGATGAGCAGTTCTTC. Its translation is CASSWRPGLAGRDEQFF.

Points on this clone: Compared with germline, one end of the junction differs, possibly owing to a read error. This chain joins TRBV7-7 and TRBJ1-1; D gene uncertain. Germline CDR1 and CDR2: SSHAT and FNYEAQ (reference sequence). The CDR3 has 13 residues. The CDR3 spells CASSSNMNTEAFF. CDR3 DNA: TGTGCTAGCAGTTCCAACATGAACACTGAAGCTTTCTTT. The full variable domain, with the rest looked up from reference TRBV7-7 and TRBJ1-1, is GAGVSQSPRYKVTKRGQDVTLRCDPISSHATLYWYQQALGQGPEFLTYFNYEAQPDKSGLPSDRFSAERPEGSISTLTIQRTEQRDSAMYRCASSSNMNTEAFFGQGTRLTVV.

The chain recombines TRBV7-8 with TRBJ1-2, with D possibly being TRBD1 (6 bases). Deletions cut 5 bases from V and 8 bases from J, with 12 bases between. Germline-derived CDR1 and CDR2 are SGHVS and FQNEAQ. This CDR3 has 12 amino acids. In DNA form, the CDR3 reads TGTGCCAGCAGCGTCAGGGGAAAAGGCTACACCTTC. It specifies CASSVRGKGYTF. Looking up the rest from reference TRBV7-8 and TRBJ1-2 gives the full variable domain: GAGVSQSPRYKVAKRGQDVALRCDPISGHVSLFWYQQALGQGPEFLTYFQNEAQLDKSGLPSDRFFAERPEGSVSTLKIQRTQQEDSAVYLCASSVRGKGYTFGSGTRLTVV.

This chain connects TRBV5-6 to TRBJ1-5; D might be TRBD1 (5 bases). The CDR3 runs to 14 residues. V was cut by 4 bases and J by 4 bases, with 12 bases left in between. Germline values: CDR1 SGHDT, CDR2 YYEEEE. CDR3 nucleotide sequence: TGTGCCAGCAGCATATTACAGGATAATCAGCCCCAGCATTTT. Protein: CASSILQDNQPQHF.